The 17 T cell receptor beta chains listed next were all sequenced from one sample in a study of Tregs in tolerant kidney transplant recipients. The assay was immunoSEQ multiplex PCR, and TCRdb's table has in-frame clones only and misses some. This table holds roughly 34,000 clones. Sequencing used CD8+ T cells from blood, obtained before the transplant. The receptor set was obtained from a human donor who received a combined kidney and bone marrow transplant.

As for this clone: Sequencing ends 3 residues short of the CDR3 end; the germline J gene provides the rest. V usage is TRBV11-2 and J usage is TRBJ1-2; D call uncertain. CDR3 length equals 11 residues. Trimming removed 7 bases from V and 4 bases from J, with 7 bases in between. Germline CDR1 reads SGHAT; CDR2 reads FQNNGV. CDR3 sequence reads: CASTSGYGYTF. The CDR3 bases that were read are TGTGCCAGCACCTCGGGCTATGGC. Full variable domain (outside the CDR3, taken from reference TRBV11-2 and TRBJ1-2): EAGVAQSPRYKIIEKRQSVAFWCNPISGHATLYWYQQILGQGPKLLIQFQNNGVVDDSQLPKDRFSAERLKGVDSTLKIQPAKLEDSAVYLCASTSGYGYTFGSGTRLTVV.

In the case of this clone: The read terminates 3 residues before the CDR3 end, so the remaining end is supplied by the germline J gene. V is TRBV29-1 and J is TRBJ1-1; no firm D call. Germline CDR1 SQVTM, CDR2 ANQGSEA. The CDR3 loop spans 13 amino acids. Trimming left V 0 bases short and J 7 bases short, with 12 bases between. The CDR3 protein is CSVEDLERGEAFF. The sequenced part of the CDR3 DNA is TGCAGCGTTGAAGATCTGGAGCGAGGTGAA.

As regards this clone: The read terminates 3 residues before the CDR3 end, so the remaining end is supplied by the germline J gene. The V gene is TRBV5-6, the J gene TRBJ2-7, with D tentatively TRBD2 (5 bases). Germline V CDR1 and CDR2: SGHDT, YYEEEE. V shed 1 base and J shed 2 bases, with 10 bases lying between them. This CDR3 has 14 residues. The CDR3 loop reads CASSLSPGAYEQYF. Incomplete CDR3 DNA: TGTGCCAGCAGCTTGAGTCCCGGGGCCTACGAG.

With respect to this clone: The read is 3 residues too short to cover the CDR3 end, so that end is filled in from the germline J gene. The chain employs TRBV7-9 and TRBJ1-2, with 11 bases aligning to TRBD1. V lost 5 bases, J lost 6 bases, and 8 bases stayed unmatched. This CDR3 is 15 amino acids long. From germline, CDR1 is SEHNR and CDR2 FQNEAQ (reference sequence). The sequenced CDR3 bases are TGTGCCAGCAGCCCGAGGACAGGGGGCGAAGATGGC. It is translated as CASSPRTGGEDG. The whole CDR3 reads CASSPRTGGEDGYTF.

Turning to this clone: The CDR3 end falls 3 residues outside the read, so it is completed with the germline J gene. The chain carries TRBV5-4 and TRBJ1-1; D may be TRBD1 (5 bases). The germline CDR1 and CDR2 sequences are SGHNT and YYREEE (reference sequence). The V end was cut by 10 bases, the J end by 4 bases, with 20 bases between. CDR3 length equals 14 residues. CDR3 sequence: CAYDMWGDGTEAFF. The sequenced part of the CDR3 DNA is TGTGCCTACGATATGTGGGGGGATGGCACTGAA.

With regard to this clone: The CDR3 extends 3 residues past the end of the read, so its final part is completed from the germline J gene. The chain is built from TRBV19 and TRBJ1-1; perhaps TRBD1 as D (5 bases). The CDR3 is made up of 12 amino acids. Trimming took 6 bases from V and 3 from J, leaving 8 bases between them. Germline V lookup: CDR1 LNHDA, CDR2 SQIVND (reference sequence). This CDR3 is CASRWGDTEAFF. CDR3 DNA (partial): TGTGCCAGTAGGTGGGGGGACACTGAA.

For this clone: The read ends 3 residues early relative to the CDR3; the germline J gene fills the gap. The J gene is TRBJ2-1, the V gene TRBV5-1; 9 positions match TRBD1. The CDR3 sequence is 15 residues long. The V gene end was trimmed by 0 bases and the J gene end by 9 bases; junction bases not matched to a gene: 7. The germline V gene has CDR1 SGHRS and CDR2 YFSETQ. CDR3 protein: CASSLGQGGQSEQFF. CDR3 DNA, as far as it was read: TGCGCCAGCAGCTTGGGACAGGGGGGACAAAGTGAG. Full variable domain (missing parts from reference TRBV5-1 and TRBJ2-1): KAGVTQTPRYLIKTRGQQVTLSCSPISGHRSVSWYQQTPGQGLQFLFEYFSETQRNKGNFPGRFSGRQFSNSRSEMNVSTLELGDSALYLCASSLGQGGQSEQFFGPGTRLTVL.

Turning to this clone: The CDR3 goes on 3 residues after the read ends, and that part is filled in from the germline J gene. The chain joins TRBV5-6 to TRBJ2-7; TRBD1 agrees at 10 bases. The V segment lost 0 bases and the J segment 6 bases; nucleotides outside the gene matches: 3. This CDR3 has 14 amino acids. In germline, CDR1 is SGHDT, CDR2 YYEEEE. The sequenced part of the CDR3 DNA is TGTGCCAGCAGCTTGGGGACAGGGGGGATCGAG. Translating gives CASSLGTGGIE. The entire CDR3 protein reads CASSLGTGGIEQYF.

The part of the CDR3 DNA that was read is TGTGCCAGCAGGAACGTAGCGGGAGGGCCGTACAATGAG. Its protein is CASRNVAGGPYNE. Given in full, the CDR3 is CASRNVAGGPYNEQFF. The chain is built from TRBV2 and TRBJ2-1; 11 bases are shared with TRBD2. The CDR3 extends 3 residues past the end of the read, so its final part is completed from the germline J gene. In germline, CDR1 is SNHLY, CDR2 FYNNEI. CDR3 length equals 16 residues. V gave up 6 bases and J gave up 4 bases; unmatched junction bases: 8.

Regarding this clone: The sequenced fragment ends 3 residues before the CDR3 boundary, so the rest is inferred from the germline J gene. V usage is TRBV6-2 or TRBV6-3 and J usage is TRBJ2-1; D unclear. V was shortened by 6 bases and J by 6 bases, with 18 bases between the two germline ends. CDR1 MNHEY and CDR2 SVGEGT come from the germline V gene. The CDR3 has 15 residues. The sequenced CDR3 bases are TGTGCCAGCAGACCGAGTTCGCTAGAAACCAATGAG. It yields the protein CASRPSSLETNE. The whole CDR3 is CASRPSSLETNEQFF.

With regard to this clone: The CDR3 end lies 3 residues beyond the end of the read and is filled in from the germline J gene. This specimen includes other DNA sequences encoding the same CDR3. The chain carries TRBV2 and TRBJ2-3; 8 positions agree with TRBD2. The germline CDR1 and CDR2 sequences are SNHLY and FYNNEI. Trimming removed 6 bases from V and 0 bases from J; junction bases left unmatched: 8. The CDR3 spans 16 residues. The sequenced CDR3 bases are TGTGCCAGCAGAGCCTCCGGGACTAGAAGCACAGATACG. It specifies CASRASGTRSTDT. The CDR3 in full is CASRASGTRSTDTQYF.

Comment on this clone: The read gets to within 3 residues of the CDR3 end, and the germline J gene fills in the rest. J is TRBJ1-2 and V is TRBV20-1; TRBD1 matches 8 bases. J was trimmed by 1 base and V by 3 bases; bases with no gene match: 4. This CDR3 comprises 14 residues. Germline CDR1 and CDR2: DFQATT and SNEGSKA (reference sequence). CDR3 region: CSARDRAHNYGYTF. The part of the CDR3 DNA that was read is TGCAGTGCTAGGGACAGGGCGCATAACTATGGC.

Regarding this clone: The DNA ends 3 residues before the CDR3 does, and the rest of the CDR3 is filled in from the germline J gene. V gene TRBV19 combines with J gene TRBJ2-1; 10 bases are shared with TRBD2. There are 17 residues in the CDR3. Germline V gene data show CDR1 as LNHDA and CDR2 as SQIVND (reference sequence). The V and J ends lost 5 bases and 7 bases, in that order; junction bases with no gene match: 14. The part of the CDR3 DNA that was read is TGTGCCAGTAGTTCAACCGGTCGAGCGGGGGGGCGAAATGAG. It encodes CASSSTGRAGGRNE. Given in full, the CDR3 is CASSSTGRAGGRNEQFF. Complete variable domain (other parts from reference TRBV19 and TRBJ2-1): DGGITQSPKYLFRKEGQNVTLSCEQNLNHDAMYWYRQDPGQGLRLIYYSQIVNDFQKGDIAEGYSVSREKKESFPLTVTSAQKNPTAFYLCASSSTGRAGGRNEQFFGPGTRLTVL.

As concerns this clone: Read sequence stops 3 residues before the CDR3 end, and the germline J gene provides the missing end. The chain recombines TRBV7-6 with TRBJ2-5; TRBD2 matches 7 bases. The CDR3 sequence is 13 residues long. J was trimmed by 4 bases and V by 1 base; bases with no gene match: 0. Looked up from germline, CDR1 is SGHVS and CDR2 is FNYEAQ. The CDR3 reads CASSLGGGETQYF. The sequenced part of the CDR3 DNA is TGTGCCAGCAGCTTAGGGGGGGGAGAGACC.

This clone registers large by frequency. The read finishes 3 residues shy of the CDR3 end, and the germline J gene is used to complete it. This chain connects TRBV12-3 or TRBV12-4 to TRBJ2-2; 7 positions agree with TRBD1. The J segment lost 10 bases and the V segment lost 6 bases, leaving 5 bases of the junction unmatched. The CDR3 extends over 12 amino acids. CDR3 DNA, as far as it was read: TGTGCCAGCAGCTTTACAGGGGCGGAG. The encoded protein is CASSFTGAE. The complete CDR3 reads CASSFTGAELFF.

Worth noting for this clone: The read comes to an end 3 residues before the CDR3 does, leaving the germline J gene to fill in the end. This chain links TRBV7-9 with TRBJ1-3; D is perhaps TRBD1 (5 bases). The germline V gene encodes CDR1 SEHNR and CDR2 FQNEAQ (reference sequence). This CDR3 is 15 amino acids long. Trimming cost V 0 bases and J 7 bases, with 13 bases left between them. The CDR3 loop is CASSLAVAGRNTIYF. The sequenced part of the CDR3 DNA is TGTGCCAGCAGCTTAGCGGTTGCAGGGCGGAACACC.

On this clone itself: One end of the junction is discordant with germline, which a read error may explain. The CDR3 end is not reached by the read, which stops 3 residues before it; the germline J gene fills it in. The chain uses TRBV2 and TRBJ2-7, with D possibly TRBD1 on 5 matching bases. Germline V gene lookup returns CDR1 SNHLY and CDR2 FYNNEI. The CDR3 has 13 amino acids. The CDR3 bases that were read are TGTGCCAGCAGAGAAGGGGCCCCCTACGAG. As protein: CASREGAPYE. The full CDR3 protein reads CASREGAPYEQYF.